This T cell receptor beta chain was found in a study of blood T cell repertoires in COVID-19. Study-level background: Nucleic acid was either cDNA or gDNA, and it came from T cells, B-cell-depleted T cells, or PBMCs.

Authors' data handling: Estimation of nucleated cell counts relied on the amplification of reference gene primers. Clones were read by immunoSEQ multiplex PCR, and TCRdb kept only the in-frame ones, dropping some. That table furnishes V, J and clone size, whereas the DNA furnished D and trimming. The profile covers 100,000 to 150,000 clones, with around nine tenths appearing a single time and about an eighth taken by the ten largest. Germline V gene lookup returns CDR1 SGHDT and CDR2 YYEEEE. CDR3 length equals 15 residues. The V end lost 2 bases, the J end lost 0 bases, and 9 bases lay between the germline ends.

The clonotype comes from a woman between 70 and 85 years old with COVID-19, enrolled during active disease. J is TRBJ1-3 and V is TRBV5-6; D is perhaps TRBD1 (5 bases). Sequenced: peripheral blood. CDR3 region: CASSFGRASGNTIYF. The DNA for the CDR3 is TGTGCCAGCAGCTTCGGCAGGGCCTCTGGAAACACCATATATTTT.